The 8 T cell receptor beta chains below were found in one sample sequenced in a study of graft-versus-host responses after intestinal transplantation. Only in-frame clones appear in the TCRdb table, and some are missing; sequencing was by immunoSEQ multiplex PCR. The repertoire holds approximately 79,000 clones, with around 83% as singletons. The antigens of these receptors remain unknown. Sequenced material: unstimulated CD4+ T cells sorted from spleen or lymph node cells, taken before intestinal transplant. All receptors derive from a human donor who received an intestinal transplant.

The chain couples TRBV27 to TRBJ2-3; D gene ambiguous. Germline V gives CDR1 MNHEY, CDR2 SMNVEV (reference sequence). This CDR3 is 13 amino acids long. V was pared by 1 base and J by 3 bases, with 5 bases between. CDR3 amino acids: CASSLFGTDTQYF. The DNA for the CDR3 is TGTGCCAGCAGTTTATTCGGGACAGATACGCAGTATTTT.

The chain recombines TRBV9 with TRBJ2-7; TRBD2 aligns across 12 bases. The V and J ends lost 2 bases and 3 bases, in that order; junction bases with no gene match: 6. The length of the CDR3 is 16 residues. CDR1 and CDR2 from the germline V gene are SGDLS and YYNGEE. The CDR3 DNA reads TGTGCCAGCAGCGTGTCTAGCGGGAGGGCCGGCTACGAGCAGTACTTC. Translated: CASSVSSGRAGYEQYF.

This clone has just a few counts. The CDR3 DNA sequence: TGTGCCAGCACCCCGGGACAGGCTAACACTGAAGCTTTCTTT. It encodes CASTPGQANTEAFF. This chain uses TRBV28 with TRBJ1-1; 8 bases line up with TRBD1. The V segment lost 7 bases and the J segment 2 bases; nucleotides outside the gene matches: 6. The germline V gene encodes CDR1 MDHEN and CDR2 SYDVKM. The CDR3 contains 14 residues.

The chain uses TRBV5-5 and TRBJ2-7; 9 bases map to TRBD1. Unmatched junction bases numbered 4, after V lost 4 bases and J lost 2 bases. Germline loops: CDR1 SGHKS, CDR2 YYEKEE (reference sequence). This CDR3 has 14 residues. CDR3 bases: TGTGCCAGCAGCGTACAGGGGGCAGCCTACGAGCAGTACTTC. This encodes CASSVQGAAYEQYF.

The V and J genes are TRBV28 and TRBJ1-5; TRBD1 matches at 7 bases. The V and J ends lost 0 bases and 2 bases, in that order; junction bases with no gene match: 4. The CDR3 is 16 residues long. The germline gives CDR1 MDHEN, CDR2 SYDVKM. The CDR3 coding sequence is TGTGCCAGCAGTTTATGGACAGGGCTTGGCAATCAGCCCCAGCATTTT. It codes for CASSLWTGLGNQPQHF. The variable domain in full, with the rest retrieved from reference TRBV28 and TRBJ1-5, is DVKVTQSSRYLVKRTGEKVFLECVQDMDHENMFWYRQDPGLGLRLIYFSYDVKMKEKGDIPEGYSVSREKKERFSLILESASTNQTSMYLCASSLWTGLGNQPQHFGDGTRLSIL.

The J gene is TRBJ2-2, the V gene TRBV28; 8 bases fit TRBD2. J lost 6 bases, V lost 7 bases, and 4 bases had no gene match. Germline lookup yields CDR1 MDHEN and CDR2 SYDVKM. The CDR3 covers 13 residues. CDR3: CASTREVPGELFF. Written as DNA, the CDR3 is TGTGCCAGCACGCGGGAGGTGCCCGGGGAGCTGTTTTTT.

The chain carries TRBV6-5 and TRBJ2-7, with 9 nucleotides matching TRBD2. CDR3 size: 15 residues. Per the germline V gene, CDR1 is MNHEY and CDR2 is SVGAGI. The V and J ends lost 6 bases and 0 bases, in that order; junction bases with no gene match: 6. The CDR3 bases are TGTGCCAGCAGGCCCCTAGCGGGGCTCTCCTACGAGCAGTACTTC. Residues: CASRPLAGLSYEQYF.

The chain recombines TRBV7-3 with TRBJ1-1; 7 positions match TRBD1. Germline values: CDR1 SGHTA, CDR2 FQGTGA. Trimming took 5 bases from V and 3 from J; bases not matched to a gene: 6. The CDR3 sequence is 14 residues long. The CDR3 protein is CASSPRQGDTEAFF. The CDR3 region has the DNA TGTGCCAGCAGCCCCAGACAGGGCGACACTGAAGCTTTCTTT.